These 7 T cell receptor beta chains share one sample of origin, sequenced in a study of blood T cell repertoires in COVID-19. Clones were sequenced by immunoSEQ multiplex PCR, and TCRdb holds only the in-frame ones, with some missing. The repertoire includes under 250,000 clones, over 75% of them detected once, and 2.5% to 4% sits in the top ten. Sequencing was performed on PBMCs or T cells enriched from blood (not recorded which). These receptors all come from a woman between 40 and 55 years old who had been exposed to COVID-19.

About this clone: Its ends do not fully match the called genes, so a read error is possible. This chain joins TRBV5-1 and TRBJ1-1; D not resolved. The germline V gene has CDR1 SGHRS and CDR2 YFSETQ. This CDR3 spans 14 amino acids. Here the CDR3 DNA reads TGTGCCAGCAGCCCCTTCAGAACGAGGACTGAAGCTTTCTTT. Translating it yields CASSPFRTRTEAFF.

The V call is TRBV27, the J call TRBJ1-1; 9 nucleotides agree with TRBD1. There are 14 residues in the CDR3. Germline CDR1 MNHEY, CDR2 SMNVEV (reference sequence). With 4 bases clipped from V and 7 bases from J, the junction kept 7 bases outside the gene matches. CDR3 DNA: TGTGCCAGCAGTTCAGAACAGGGGGCGGATGAAGCTTTCTTT. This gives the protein CASSSEQGADEAFF.

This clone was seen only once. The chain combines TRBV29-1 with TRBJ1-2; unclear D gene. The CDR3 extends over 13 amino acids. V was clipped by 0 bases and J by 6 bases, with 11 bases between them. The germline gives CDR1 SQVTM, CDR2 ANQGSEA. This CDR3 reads CSVEDRGSHGYTF. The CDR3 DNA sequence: TGCAGCGTTGAAGACCGCGGGTCTCATGGCTACACCTTC.

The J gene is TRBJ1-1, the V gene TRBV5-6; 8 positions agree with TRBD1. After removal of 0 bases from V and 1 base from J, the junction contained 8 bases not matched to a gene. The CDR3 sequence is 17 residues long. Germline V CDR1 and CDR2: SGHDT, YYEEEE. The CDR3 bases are TGTGCCAGCAGCTTGGGGAACAGGGGGGCCTCGAACACTGAAGCTTTCTTT. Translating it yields CASSLGNRGASNTEAFF.

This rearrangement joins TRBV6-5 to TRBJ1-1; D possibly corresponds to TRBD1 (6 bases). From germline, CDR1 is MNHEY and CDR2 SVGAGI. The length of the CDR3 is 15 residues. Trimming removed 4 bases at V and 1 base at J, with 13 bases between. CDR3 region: CASSSVRGGNTEAFF. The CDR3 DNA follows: TGTGCCAGCAGTTCCGTAAGAGGGGGGAACACTGAAGCTTTCTTT.

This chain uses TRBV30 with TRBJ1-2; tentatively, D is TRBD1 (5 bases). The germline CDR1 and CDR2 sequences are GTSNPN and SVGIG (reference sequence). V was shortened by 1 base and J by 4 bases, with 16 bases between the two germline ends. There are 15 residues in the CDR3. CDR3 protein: CAWSGGDLYLYGYTF. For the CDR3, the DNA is TGTGCCTGGAGTGGGGGGGACCTGTACCTCTATGGCTACACCTTC. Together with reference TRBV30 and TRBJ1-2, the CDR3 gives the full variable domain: SQTIHQWPATLVQPVGSPLSLECTVEGTSNPNLYWYRQAAGRGLQLLFYSVGIGQISSEVPQNLSASRPQDRQFILSSKKLLLSDSGFYLCAWSGGDLYLYGYTFGSGTRLTVV.

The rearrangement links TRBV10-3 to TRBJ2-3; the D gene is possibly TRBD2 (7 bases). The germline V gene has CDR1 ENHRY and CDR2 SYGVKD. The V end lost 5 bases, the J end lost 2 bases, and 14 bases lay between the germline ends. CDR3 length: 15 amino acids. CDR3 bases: TGTGCCATCAGTCAAGGGGGGGGGACCACAGATACGCAGTATTTT. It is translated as CAISQGGGTTDTQYF.